This TCR beta chain derives from a study of blood T cell repertoires in COVID-19. In the study overall: Sources were T cells, B-cell-depleted T cells, or PBMCs; the material itself was cDNA or gDNA.

Participant ages covered about 18 to 95 years across about 25 US areas. Recovered Cohort 3 donors showed two negative PCRs, clearance, or symptom resolution. This CDR3 spans 14 amino acids. V shed 5 bases and J 1 base; nucleotides not matched to a gene: 3. The V gene's germline CDR1 is WNHNN and CDR2 SYGVQD (reference sequence). Produced via immunoSEQ multiplex PCR; TCRdb's table is partial and in-frame only. The sample yields around 500,000 clones, roughly 90% seen once. Sequenced input: PBMCs or T cells enriched from blood (not recorded which). The receptor was derived from a woman aged 40 to 55 who had recovered from COVID-19. This chain links TRBV10-1 with TRBJ1-1, with 8 bases lining up with TRBD1. The CDR3 is CASSNGQGNTEAFF. The CDR3 coding sequence is TGCGCCAGCAGTAACGGACAGGGGAACACTGAAGCTTTCTTT.